Presented here are 10 T cell receptor beta chains from one specimen sequenced in a study of coeliac disease. Libraries were prepared by immunoSEQ multiplex PCR; TCRdb keeps only in-frame clonotypes and omits some of them. The sample has about 5,000 clones; about two thirds are singletons. Sequencing input: lymphocytes from the gut lamina propria. All receptors derive from a man in his late teens or twenties with celiac disease on a gluten-free diet.

The chain employs TRBV28 and TRBJ1-1; no clear D gene. V was shortened by 1 base and J by 1 base, with 4 bases between the two germline ends. The CDR3 has 13 amino acids. Germline V gives CDR1 MDHEN, CDR2 SYDVKM. CDR3 protein: CASSLSENTEAFF. The CDR3 bases are TGTGCCAGCAGTTTATCAGAGAACACTGAAGCTTTCTTT.

This chain uses TRBV6-5 with TRBJ2-1; TRBD2 is a possible D gene (6 bases). The CDR3 has 13 residues. CDR1 and CDR2 from the germline V gene are MNHEY and SVGAGI. Trimming pared 8 bases from V and 3 bases from J, leaving 11 bases between. In DNA form, the CDR3 reads TGTGCCAGCGTCGGGGGTCGCTACAATGAGCAGTTCTTC. Its protein is CASVGGRYNEQFF.

The V call is TRBV29-1, the J call TRBJ1-1, with 7 bases aligning to TRBD1. The junction had 10 bases not matched to a gene; V was cut back by 8 bases and J by 1 base. In germline, CDR1 is SQVTM, CDR2 ANQGSEA. This CDR3 spans 14 amino acids. DNA for the CDR3: TGCAGCTATAGTGGTGGGACAGCGAACACTGAAGCTTTCTTT. Its translation: CSYSGGTANTEAFF.

This chain joins TRBV4-2 and TRBJ1-6; TRBD1 is a possible D gene (5 bases). The germline gives CDR1 LGHNA, CDR2 YNFKEQ. CDR3 size: 14 residues. Trimming left V 0 bases short and J 10 bases short, with 10 bases between. The CDR3 nucleotides read TGTGCCAGCAGCCAAGACAGGGTCGGCTCACCCCTCCACTTT. Protein sequence: CASSQDRVGSPLHF.

Concerning this clone: At one end the junction does not follow the germline gene, possibly because of a read error. V gene TRBV6-1 combines with J gene TRBJ2-3; 9 bases match TRBD2. Germline V CDR1 and CDR2: MNHNS, SASEGT. The length of the CDR3 is 16 residues. This chain's CDR3 is CASREGLALSTDTQYF. The CDR3 DNA is TGTGCCAGCAGAGAAGGACTAGCGCTTAGCACAGATACGCAGTATTTT.

The chain recombines TRBV9 with TRBJ1-1; D gene uncertain. CDR1 and CDR2 from the germline V gene are SGDLS and YYNGEE. This CDR3 is 16 amino acids long. Trimming shortened V by 1 base and J by 2 bases, and 15 bases separated the two germline ends. DNA of the CDR3: TGTGCCAGCAGCGTACGTCCCATTTTAGAAAACACTGAAGCTTTCTTT. Residues: CASSVRPILENTEAFF.

The chain is built from TRBV6-1 and TRBJ1-2; 9 bases fit TRBD1. The CDR3 contains 13 residues. V was clipped by 8 bases and J by 6 bases; unmatched bases: 7. Germline-derived CDR1 and CDR2 are MNHNS and SASEGT. The CDR3 sequence: CASSGQGSNGYTF. The CDR3 DNA is TGTGCCAGCTCCGGACAGGGGTCGAATGGCTACACCTTC.

This clone was observed once. This chain uses TRBV12-5 with TRBJ2-7; TRBD1 aligns across 7 bases. Germline loops: CDR1 LGHNT, CDR2 FRNRAP. The CDR3 length is 14 residues. With 6 bases clipped from V and 2 bases from J, the junction kept 7 bases outside the gene matches. The CDR3 region has the DNA TGTGCTAGTGGCCAAAACGACAGGGCCTACGAGCAGTACTTC. Protein sequence: CASGQNDRAYEQYF.

The rearrangement joins TRBV7-3 to TRBJ1-1; a weak D match, TRBD1 (6 bases). Germline CDR1 reads SGHTA; CDR2 reads FQGTGA. The CDR3 runs to 16 residues. V was clipped by 4 bases and J by 4 bases, with 19 bases between them. DNA for the CDR3: TGTGCCAGCAGCTCGGGACCGCCATCCAGGGGCACTGAAGCTTTCTTT. Its translation is CASSSGPPSRGTEAFF.

The CDR3 reads CSAGPGGTEAFF. The DNA of the CDR3 is TGCAGCGCGGGACCAGGGGGCACTGAAGCTTTCTTT. The chain has TRBV29-1 and TRBJ1-1; TRBD1 matches at 7 bases. CDR3 length: 12 amino acids. Per germline, CDR1 SQVTM and CDR2 ANQGSEA. V shed 7 bases, J shed 4 bases, and the junction held 6 bases outside the gene matches.